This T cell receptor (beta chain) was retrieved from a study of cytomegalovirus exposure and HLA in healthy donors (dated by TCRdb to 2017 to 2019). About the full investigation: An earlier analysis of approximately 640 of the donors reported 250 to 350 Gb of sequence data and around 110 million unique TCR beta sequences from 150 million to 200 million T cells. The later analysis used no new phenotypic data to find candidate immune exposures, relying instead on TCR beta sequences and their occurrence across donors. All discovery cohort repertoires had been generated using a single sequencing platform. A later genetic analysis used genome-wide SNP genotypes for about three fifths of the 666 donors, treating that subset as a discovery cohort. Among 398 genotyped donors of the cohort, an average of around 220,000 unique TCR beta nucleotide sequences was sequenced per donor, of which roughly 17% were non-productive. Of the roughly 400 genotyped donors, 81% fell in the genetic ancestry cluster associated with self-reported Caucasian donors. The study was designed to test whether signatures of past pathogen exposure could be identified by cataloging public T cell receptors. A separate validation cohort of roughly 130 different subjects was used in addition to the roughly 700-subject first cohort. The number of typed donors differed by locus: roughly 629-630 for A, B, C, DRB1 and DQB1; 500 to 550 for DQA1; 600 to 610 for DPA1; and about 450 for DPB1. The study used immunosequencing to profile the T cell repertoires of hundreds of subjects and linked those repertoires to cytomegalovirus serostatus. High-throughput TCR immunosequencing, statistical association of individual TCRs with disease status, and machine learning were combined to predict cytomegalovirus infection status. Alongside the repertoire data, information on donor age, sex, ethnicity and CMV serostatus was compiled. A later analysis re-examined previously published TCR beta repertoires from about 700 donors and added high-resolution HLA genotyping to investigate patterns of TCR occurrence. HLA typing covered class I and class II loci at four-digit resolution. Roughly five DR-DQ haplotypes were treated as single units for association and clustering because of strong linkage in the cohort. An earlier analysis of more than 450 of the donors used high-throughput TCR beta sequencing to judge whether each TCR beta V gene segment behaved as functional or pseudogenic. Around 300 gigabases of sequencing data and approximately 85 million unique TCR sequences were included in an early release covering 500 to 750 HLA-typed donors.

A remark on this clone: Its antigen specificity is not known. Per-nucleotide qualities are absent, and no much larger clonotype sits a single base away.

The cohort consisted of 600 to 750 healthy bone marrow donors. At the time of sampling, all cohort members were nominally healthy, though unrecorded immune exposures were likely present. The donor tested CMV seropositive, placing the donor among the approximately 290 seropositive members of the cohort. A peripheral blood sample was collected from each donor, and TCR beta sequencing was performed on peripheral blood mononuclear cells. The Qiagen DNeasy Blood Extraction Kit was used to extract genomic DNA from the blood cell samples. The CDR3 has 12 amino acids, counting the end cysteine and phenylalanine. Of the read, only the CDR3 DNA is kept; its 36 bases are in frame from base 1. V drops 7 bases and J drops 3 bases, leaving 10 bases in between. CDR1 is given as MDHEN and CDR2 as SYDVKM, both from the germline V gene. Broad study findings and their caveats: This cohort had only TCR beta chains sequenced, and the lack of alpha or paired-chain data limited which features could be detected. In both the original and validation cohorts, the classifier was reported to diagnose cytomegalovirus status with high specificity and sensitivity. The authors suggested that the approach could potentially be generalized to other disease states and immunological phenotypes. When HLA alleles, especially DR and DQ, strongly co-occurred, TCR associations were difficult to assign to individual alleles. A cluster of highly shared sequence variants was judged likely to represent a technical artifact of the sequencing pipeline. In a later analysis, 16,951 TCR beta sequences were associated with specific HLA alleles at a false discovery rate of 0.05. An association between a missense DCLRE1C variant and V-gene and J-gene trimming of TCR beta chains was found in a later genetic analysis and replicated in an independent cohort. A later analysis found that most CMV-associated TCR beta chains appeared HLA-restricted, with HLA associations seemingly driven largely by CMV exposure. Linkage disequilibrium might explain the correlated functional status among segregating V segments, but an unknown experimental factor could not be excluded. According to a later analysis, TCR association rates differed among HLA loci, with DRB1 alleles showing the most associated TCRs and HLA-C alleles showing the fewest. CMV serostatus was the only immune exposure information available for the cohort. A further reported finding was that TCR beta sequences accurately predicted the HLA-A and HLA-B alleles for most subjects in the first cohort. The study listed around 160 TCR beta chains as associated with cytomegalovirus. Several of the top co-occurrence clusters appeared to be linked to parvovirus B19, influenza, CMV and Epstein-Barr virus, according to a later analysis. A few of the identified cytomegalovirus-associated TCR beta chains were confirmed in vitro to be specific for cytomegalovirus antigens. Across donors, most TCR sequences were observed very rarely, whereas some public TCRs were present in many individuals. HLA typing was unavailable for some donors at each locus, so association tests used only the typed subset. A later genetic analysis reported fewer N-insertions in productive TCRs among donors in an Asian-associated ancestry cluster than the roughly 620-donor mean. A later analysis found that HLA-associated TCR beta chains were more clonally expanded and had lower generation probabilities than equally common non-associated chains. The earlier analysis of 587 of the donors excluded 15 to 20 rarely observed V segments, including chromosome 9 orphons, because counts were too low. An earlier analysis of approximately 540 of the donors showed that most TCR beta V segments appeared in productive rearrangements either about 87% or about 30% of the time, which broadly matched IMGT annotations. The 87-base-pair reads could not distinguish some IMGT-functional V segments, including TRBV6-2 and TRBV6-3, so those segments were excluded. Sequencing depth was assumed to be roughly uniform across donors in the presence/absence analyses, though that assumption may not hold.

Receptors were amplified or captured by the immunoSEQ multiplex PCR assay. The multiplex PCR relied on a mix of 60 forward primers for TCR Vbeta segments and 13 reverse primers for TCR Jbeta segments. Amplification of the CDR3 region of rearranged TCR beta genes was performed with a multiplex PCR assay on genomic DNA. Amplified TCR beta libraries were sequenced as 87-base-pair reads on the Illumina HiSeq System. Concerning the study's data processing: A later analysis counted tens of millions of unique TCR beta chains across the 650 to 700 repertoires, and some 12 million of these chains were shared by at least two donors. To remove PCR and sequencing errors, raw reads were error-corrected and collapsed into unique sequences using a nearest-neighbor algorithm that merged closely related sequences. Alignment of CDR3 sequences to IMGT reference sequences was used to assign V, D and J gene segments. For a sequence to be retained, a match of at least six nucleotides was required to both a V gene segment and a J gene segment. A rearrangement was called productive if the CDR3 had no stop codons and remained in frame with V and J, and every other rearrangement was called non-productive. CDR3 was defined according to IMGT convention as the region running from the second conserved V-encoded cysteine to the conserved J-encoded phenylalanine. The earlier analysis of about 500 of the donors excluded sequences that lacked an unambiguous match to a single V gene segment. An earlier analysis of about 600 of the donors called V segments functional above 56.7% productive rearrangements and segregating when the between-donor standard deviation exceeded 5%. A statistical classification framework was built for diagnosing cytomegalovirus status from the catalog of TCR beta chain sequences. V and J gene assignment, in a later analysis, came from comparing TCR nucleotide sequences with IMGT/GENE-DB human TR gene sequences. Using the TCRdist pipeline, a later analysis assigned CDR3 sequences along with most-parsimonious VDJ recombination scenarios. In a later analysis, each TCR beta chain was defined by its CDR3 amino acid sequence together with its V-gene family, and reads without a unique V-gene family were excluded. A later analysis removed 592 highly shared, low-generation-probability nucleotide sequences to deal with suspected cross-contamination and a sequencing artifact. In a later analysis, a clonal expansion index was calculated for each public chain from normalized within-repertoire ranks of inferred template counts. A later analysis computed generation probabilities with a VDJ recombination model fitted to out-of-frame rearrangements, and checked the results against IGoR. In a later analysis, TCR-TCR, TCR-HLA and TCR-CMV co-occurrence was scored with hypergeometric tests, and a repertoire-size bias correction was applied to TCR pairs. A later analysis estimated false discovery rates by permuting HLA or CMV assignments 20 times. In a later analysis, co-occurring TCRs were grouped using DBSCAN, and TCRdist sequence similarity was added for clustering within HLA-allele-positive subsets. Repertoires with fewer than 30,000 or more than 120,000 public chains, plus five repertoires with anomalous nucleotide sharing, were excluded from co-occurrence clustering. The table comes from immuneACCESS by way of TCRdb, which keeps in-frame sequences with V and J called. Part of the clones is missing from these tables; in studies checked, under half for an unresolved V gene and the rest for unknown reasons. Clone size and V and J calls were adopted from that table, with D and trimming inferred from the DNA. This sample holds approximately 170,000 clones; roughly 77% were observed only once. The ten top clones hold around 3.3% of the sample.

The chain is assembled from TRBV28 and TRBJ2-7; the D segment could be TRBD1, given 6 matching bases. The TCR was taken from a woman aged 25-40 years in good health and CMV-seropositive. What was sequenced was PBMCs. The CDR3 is CASKGELYEQYF. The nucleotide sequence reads TGTGCCAGCAAGGGGGAGCTCTACGAGCAGTACTTC.